This T cell receptor beta chain was obtained from a study of blood T cells in healthy people across ages. The CDR3 contains 16 residues. Germline CDR1 and CDR2: DFQATT and SNEGSKA (reference sequence). Trimming left V 2 bases short and J 1 base short, with 14 bases between. Next came a second PCR, run for about 6 to 12 cycles, which used a sample-barcoded 5' primer along with a J-beta primer mix. From the 5' RACE reads, TCRdb called clonotypes with MiXCR, one entry per CDR3 protein. The table shows roughly 1.4 million distinct CDR3 sequences, with roughly 60% occurring only once. Specimen: blood. The receptor comes from a man aged 18 to 29 in good health. The rearrangement joins TRBV20-1 to TRBJ2-2; tentative D call: TRBD2 (6 bases). In DNA form, the CDR3 reads TGCAGTGCTAGAAACCCGACTAGGGGGAACACCGGGGAGCTGTTTTTT. Its protein product is CSARNPTRGNTGELFF.